A single sample is the source of the 12 T cell receptor beta chains below, sequenced in a study of cytomegalovirus exposure and HLA in healthy donors. The method was immunoSEQ multiplex PCR; TCRdb's version includes in-frame clones alone and lacks a portion of them. The table lists over 200,000 clones, around four fifths of them singletons, with 5.5% to 6.5% in the top ten. Sequencing used PBMCs. Source of these receptors: a woman aged 18 to 35 in good health and CMV-seronegative.

This sequence joins TRBV5-6 and TRBJ1-2, with 9 bases aligning to TRBD1. The V gene end was trimmed by 3 bases and the J gene end by 6 bases; junction bases not matched to a gene: 3. CDR1 and CDR2 from the germline V gene are SGHDT and YYEEEE. This CDR3 region has 13 residues. The CDR3 DNA follows: TGTGCCAGCAGCTGGGGACAGGGAGATGGCTACACCTTC. Translating it yields CASSWGQGDGYTF.

The chain employs TRBV13 and TRBJ1-5; a weak D match, TRBD1 (6 bases). The CDR3 consists of 14 residues. CDR1 and CDR2 (germline): PRHDT, FYEKMQ (reference sequence). Deletions cut 4 bases from V and 4 bases from J, with 11 bases between. The CDR3 protein is CASSSGQRNQPQHF. As DNA, the CDR3 is TGTGCCAGCAGCTCCGGACAGCGGAATCAGCCCCAGCATTTT.

This sequence joins TRBV2 and TRBJ2-6; 8 bases agree with TRBD1. Looked up from germline, CDR1 is SNHLY and CDR2 is FYNNEI. V was clipped by 3 bases and J by 0 bases; unmatched bases: 7. The CDR3 sequence is 18 residues long. CDR3 in DNA: TGTGCCAGCAGTGAGCCGGGACAGGTGCTCTCTGGGGCCAACGTCCTGACTTTC. As protein: CASSEPGQVLSGANVLTF.

This chain joins TRBV5-1 and TRBJ2-3; no reliable D call. Trimming stripped 5 bases from V and 3 bases from J, with 10 bases between. Germline V CDR1 and CDR2: SGHRS, YFSETQ. This CDR3 is built from 13 residues. The CDR3 DNA is TGCGCCAGCAGATTAGGGTCTACAGATACGCAGTATTTT. Translation: CASRLGSTDTQYF.

This chain uses TRBV7-9 with TRBJ2-3, with 7 bases matching TRBD2. Trimming cost V 5 bases and J 0 bases; bases outside gene matches: 8. The CDR3 runs to 16 residues. CDR1 and CDR2 from the germline V gene are SEHNR and FQNEAQ (reference sequence). CDR3 sequence: CASSRGLAASTDTQYF. The CDR3 DNA reads TGTGCCAGCAGCCGAGGGCTAGCGGCTAGCACAGATACGCAGTATTTT.

This chain uses TRBV19 with TRBJ1-2, with 10 bases matching TRBD1. CDR3 length: 14 amino acids. V lost 5 bases, J lost 4 bases, and 4 bases stayed unmatched. The germline CDR1 and CDR2 sequences are LNHDA and SQIVND (reference sequence). CDR3 coding DNA: TGTGCCAGTAGTCTGGACAGGGGGTCCTATGGCTACACCTTC. It specifies CASSLDRGSYGYTF.

The chain is built from TRBV4-2 and TRBJ2-1, with D perhaps matching TRBD2 (7 bases). Germline CDR1 and CDR2: LGHNA and YNFKEQ. V lost 0 bases to trimming and J lost 7 bases, with 16 bases between them. CDR3 length: 16 residues. CDR3 in DNA: TGTGCCAGCAGCCAAGACGTGGGGGGGGGCGGAAATGAGCAGTTCTTC. It translates to CASSQDVGGGGNEQFF.

This sequence joins TRBV2 and TRBJ2-2; 7 bases agree with TRBD2. Germline V gene sequence: CDR1 SNHLY, CDR2 FYNNEI. The ends lost 4 bases at V and 5 bases at J; junction bases unmatched: 7. The CDR3 is 15 residues long. The CDR3 sequence: CASSVGRGGTGELFF. As DNA, the CDR3 is TGTGCCAGCAGTGTGGGACGGGGAGGGACCGGGGAGCTGTTTTTT. The variable domain in full, completed from reference TRBV2 and TRBJ2-2, reads EPEVTQTPSHQVTQMGQEVILRCVPISNHLYFYWYRQILGQKVEFLVSFYNNEISEKSEIFDDQFSVERPDGSNFTLKIRSTKLEDSAMYFCASSVGRGGTGELFFGEGSRLTVL.

This clone was detected only a few times. This sequence joins TRBV19 and TRBJ1-5, with D uncertain. CDR1 is LNHDA and CDR2 is SQIVND in the germline V gene (reference sequence). V was shortened by 1 base and J by 11 bases, with 9 bases between the two germline ends. The CDR3 sequence is 12 residues long. The CDR3 reads CASSIGRMTQHF. The CDR3 DNA sequence: TGTGCCAGTAGTATAGGGCGCATGACCCAGCATTTT.

To note about this clone: This same CDR3 is encoded by further DNA sequences in the sample. The chain uses TRBV2 and TRBJ1-2; 7 nucleotides agree with TRBD1. With 4 bases clipped from V and 6 bases from J, the junction kept 5 bases outside the gene matches. The CDR3 has 13 residues. Germline values: CDR1 SNHLY, CDR2 FYNNEI. The DNA for the CDR3 is TGTGCCAGCAGTGGCCAGGGGGGGGATGGCTACACCTTC. It codes for CASSGQGGDGYTF. The full variable domain, in which reference TRBV2 and TRBJ1-2 provide the parts outside the CDR3, is EPEVTQTPSHQVTQMGQEVILRCVPISNHLYFYWYRQILGQKVEFLVSFYNNEISEKSEIFDDQFSVERPDGSNFTLKIRSTKLEDSAMYFCASSGQGGDGYTFGSGTRLTVV.

The V gene is TRBV2, the J gene TRBJ1-5; perhaps TRBD1 as D (5 bases). Germline V lookup: CDR1 SNHLY, CDR2 FYNNEI. The V end lost 4 bases, the J end lost 3 bases, and 13 bases lay between the germline ends. This CDR3 spans 15 amino acids. The CDR3 sequence: CASSAQGRANQPQHF. CDR3 bases: TGTGCCAGCAGTGCCCAGGGAAGGGCCAATCAGCCCCAGCATTTT.

This clone has only one observation. The rearrangement links TRBV30 to TRBJ2-1; D not certain. Germline lookup yields CDR1 GTSNPN and CDR2 SVGIG (reference sequence). The CDR3 has 14 amino acids. Trimming pared 0 bases from V and 2 bases from J, leaving 8 bases between. As DNA, the CDR3 is TGTGCCTGGAGTGTACGGCTCACCTACAATGAGCAGTTCTTC. It yields the protein CAWSVRLTYNEQFF. Full variable domain (outside the CDR3, taken from reference TRBV30 and TRBJ2-1): SQTIHQWPATLVQPVGSPLSLECTVEGTSNPNLYWYRQAAGRGLQLLFYSVGIGQISSEVPQNLSASRPQDRQFILSSKKLLLSDSGFYLCAWSVRLTYNEQFFGPGTRLTVL.